A selection of T cell receptor beta chains follows, all from one sample in a study of monozygotic twins with inflammatory bowel disease. TCRdb reanalyzed the 5' RACE reads and collapses them to one entry per CDR3 protein, without DNA. The data show roughly 320,000 distinct CDR3 sequences, and the top ten clones hold 5.6%. Sequenced: blood. The receptors derive from a human donor with ulcerative colitis or Crohn's disease, or a healthy co-twin of an affected twin (not recorded which). CDR3s include the opening cysteine and the closing phenylalanine or tryptophan. The order of the fields is V gene, J gene, CDR3 protein.

TRBV12-3/TRBV12-4	TRBJ2-1	CASSLNGGQKFF
TRBV20-1	TRBJ1-5	CSASPLGRRGYYNQPQHF
TRBV12-3/TRBV12-4	TRBJ2-5	CASSLAVGGMETQYF
TRBV12-3/TRBV12-4	TRBJ1-5	CASKGHPYQPQHF
TRBV27	TRBJ2-1	CASSLRATSGKGEQFF
TRBV11-1	TRBJ2-3	CASSLAPKGSDTQYF
TRBV29-1	TRBJ2-2	CSATSGGTGELFF
TRBV27	TRBJ2-1	CASKPGQGAVEQFF
TRBV28	TRBJ2-5	CASSYTLAGGQETQYF
TRBV5-1	TRBJ1-4	CASSNVAGVEKLFF
TRBV7-8	TRBJ1-1	CASNLGPPTMNTEAFF
TRBV27	TRBJ2-1	CASTVGTSGRPQLYNEQFF
TRBV20-1	TRBJ1-4	CSAFMGFTTNEKLFF
TRBV28	TRBJ2-1	CASGSSSSYNEQFF
TRBV5-1	TRBJ2-7	CASSLEGINSYEQYF
TRBV4-3	TRBJ2-2	CASSQDGGIGELFF
TRBV20-1	TRBJ2-5	CSARDPSGVQETQYF
TRBV6-2/TRBV6-3	TRBJ1-5	CASSYSNVGNQPQHF
TRBV12-3/TRBV12-4	TRBJ2-7	CASSSPGLAETYEQYF
TRBV2	TRBJ2-2	CASGQVHGELFF
TRBV7-2	TRBJ1-5	CASSPRQGRQPQHF
TRBV5-5	TRBJ1-5	CASSLAGTPLGSNQPQHF
TRBV7-2	TRBJ2-3	CASSLRLVFTGDTQYF
TRBV6-1	TRBJ2-2	CASRRDRLNTGELFF
TRBV3-1	TRBJ1-2	CASSQDTRGYTF
TRBV5-4	TRBJ2-1	CASSSPGQGRNEQFF
TRBV28	TRBJ2-3	CASSLLREGIDTQYF
TRBV4-3	TRBJ2-5	CASSQGIGWETQYF
TRBV9	TRBJ1-1	CASSVGQSETEAFF
TRBV7-9	TRBJ2-3	CSSSWTTDTQYF
TRBV4-1	TRBJ2-1	CASSQQGAAGNEQFF
TRBV3-1	TRBJ2-3	CASTNRGRSTDTQYF
TRBV7-2	TRBJ1-1	CASSTDRVTEAFF
TRBV5-1	TRBJ2-2	CASSLAGSPGELFF
TRBV24-1	TRBJ2-5	CATSDPTGGLQETQYF
TRBV12-3/TRBV12-4	TRBJ1-4	CASRTDRNEKLFF
TRBV7-9	TRBJ2-3	CASSLAPRGGSTDTQYF
TRBV7-2	TRBJ1-2	CASSLRRESVYGYTF
TRBV11-2	TRBJ1-5	CASSLGDYGNQPQHF
TRBV12-3/TRBV12-4	TRBJ1-1	CASNPIRGSNTEAFF
TRBV28	TRBJ2-7	CASRTPFGSYEQYF
TRBV6-1	TRBJ2-7	CASKKGPDSYEQYF
TRBV10-3	TRBJ2-1	CATAAASTSFEQFF
TRBV27	TRBJ2-5	CASSSPGLAGGETQYF
TRBV7-2	TRBJ1-1	CASTYRDRNTEAFF
TRBV5-1	TRBJ2-3	CASSLAVGEGDTQYF
TRBV29-1	TRBJ2-7	CSVGGSYEQYF
TRBV7-7	TRBJ2-1	CASRPIVGAGINEQFF